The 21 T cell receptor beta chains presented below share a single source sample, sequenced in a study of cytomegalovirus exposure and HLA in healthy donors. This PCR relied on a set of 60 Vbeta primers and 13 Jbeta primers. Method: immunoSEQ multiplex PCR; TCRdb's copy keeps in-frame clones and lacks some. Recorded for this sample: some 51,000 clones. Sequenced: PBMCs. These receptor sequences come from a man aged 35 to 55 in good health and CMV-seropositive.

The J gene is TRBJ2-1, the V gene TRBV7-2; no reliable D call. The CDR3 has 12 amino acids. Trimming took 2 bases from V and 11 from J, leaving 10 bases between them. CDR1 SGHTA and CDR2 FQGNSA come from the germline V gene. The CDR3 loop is CASSLRSGQQFF. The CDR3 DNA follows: TGTGCCAGCAGCTTAAGATCTGGGCAGCAGTTCTTC.

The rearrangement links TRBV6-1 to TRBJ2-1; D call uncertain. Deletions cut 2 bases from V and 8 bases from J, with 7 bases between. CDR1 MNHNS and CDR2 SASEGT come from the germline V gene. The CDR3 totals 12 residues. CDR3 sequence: CASSEFLDEQFF. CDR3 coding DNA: TGTGCCAGCAGTGAATTCCTCGATGAGCAGTTCTTC.

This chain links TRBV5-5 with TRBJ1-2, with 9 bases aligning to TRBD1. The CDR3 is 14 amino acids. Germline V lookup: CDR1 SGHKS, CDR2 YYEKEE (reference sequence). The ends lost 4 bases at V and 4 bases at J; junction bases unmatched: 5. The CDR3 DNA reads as TGTGCCAGCAGCACGGGACAGGGCGGCTATGGCTACACCTTC. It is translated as CASSTGQGGYGYTF.

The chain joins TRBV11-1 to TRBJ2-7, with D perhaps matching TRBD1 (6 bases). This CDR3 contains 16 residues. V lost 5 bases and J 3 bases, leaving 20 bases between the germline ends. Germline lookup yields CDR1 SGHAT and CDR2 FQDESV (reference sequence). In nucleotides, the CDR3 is TGTGCCAGCAGCCTGAGAGGGGGTGACGCCCGCTACGAGCAGTACTTC. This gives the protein CASSLRGGDARYEQYF.

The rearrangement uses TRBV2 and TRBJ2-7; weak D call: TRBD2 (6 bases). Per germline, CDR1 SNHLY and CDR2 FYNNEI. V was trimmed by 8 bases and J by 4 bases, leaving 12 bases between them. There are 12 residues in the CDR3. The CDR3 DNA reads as TGTGCCAGCTGGGAGGTTACTTACGAGCAGTACTTC. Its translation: CASWEVTYEQYF.

CDR3 region: CASSESREETQYF. The CDR3 nucleotides are TGCGCCAGCAGTGAGTCGAGGGAAGAGACCCAGTACTTC. The rearrangement uses TRBV10-2 and TRBJ2-5; D possibly corresponds to TRBD2 (5 bases). The CDR3 is made up of 13 amino acids. Trimming removed 0 bases from V and 3 bases from J, with 5 bases in between. Looked up from germline, CDR1 is WSHSY and CDR2 is SAAADI.

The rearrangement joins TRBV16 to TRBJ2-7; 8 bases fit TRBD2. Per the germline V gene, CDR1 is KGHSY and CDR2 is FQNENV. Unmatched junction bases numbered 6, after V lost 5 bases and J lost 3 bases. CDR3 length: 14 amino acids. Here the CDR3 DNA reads TGTGCCAGCAGCTCCGGGACTAGGGGCTACGAGCAGTACTTC. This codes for CASSSGTRGYEQYF. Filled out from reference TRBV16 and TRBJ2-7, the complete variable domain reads GEEVAQTPKHLVRGEGQKAKLYCAPIKGHSYVFWYQQVLKNEFKFLISFQNENVFDETGMPKERFSAKCLPNSPCSLEIQATKLEDSAVYFCASSSGTRGYEQYFGPGTRLTVT.

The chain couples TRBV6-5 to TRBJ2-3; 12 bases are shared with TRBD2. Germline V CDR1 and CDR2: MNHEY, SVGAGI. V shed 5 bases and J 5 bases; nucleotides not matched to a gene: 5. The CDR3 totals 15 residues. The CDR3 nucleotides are TGTGCCAGCAGTCCTAGACTAGCGGGAGAAGATACGCAGTATTTT. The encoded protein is CASSPRLAGEDTQYF.

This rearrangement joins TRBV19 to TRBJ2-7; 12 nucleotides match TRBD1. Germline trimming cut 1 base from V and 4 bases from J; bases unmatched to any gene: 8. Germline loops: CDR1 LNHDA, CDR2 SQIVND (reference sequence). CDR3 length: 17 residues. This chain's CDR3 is CASSIAGTGGYPYEQYF. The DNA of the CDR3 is TGTGCCAGTAGTATAGCCGGGACAGGGGGCTATCCATACGAGCAGTACTTC.

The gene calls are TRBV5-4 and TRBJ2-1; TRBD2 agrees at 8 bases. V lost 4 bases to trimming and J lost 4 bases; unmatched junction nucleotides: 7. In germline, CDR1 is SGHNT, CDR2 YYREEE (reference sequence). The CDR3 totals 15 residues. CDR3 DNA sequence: TGTGCCAGCAGCAACAGCGGGGGCCTTTACAATGAGCAGTTCTTC. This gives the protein CASSNSGGLYNEQFF. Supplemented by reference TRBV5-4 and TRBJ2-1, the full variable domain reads ETGVTQSPTHLIKTRGQQVTLRCSSQSGHNTVSWYQQALGQGPQFIFQYYREEENGRGNFPPRFSGLQFPNYSSELNVNALELDDSALYLCASSNSGGLYNEQFFGPGTRLTVL.

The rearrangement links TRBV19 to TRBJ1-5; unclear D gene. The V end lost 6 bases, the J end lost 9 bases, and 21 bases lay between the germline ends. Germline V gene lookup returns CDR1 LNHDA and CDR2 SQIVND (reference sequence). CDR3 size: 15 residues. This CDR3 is CASSYSRGGFRPQHF. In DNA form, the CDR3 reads TGTGCCAGTAGCTATTCCCGGGGAGGGTTTAGGCCCCAGCATTTT. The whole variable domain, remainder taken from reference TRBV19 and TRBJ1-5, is DGGITQSPKYLFRKEGQNVTLSCEQNLNHDAMYWYRQDPGQGLRLIYYSQIVNDFQKGDIAEGYSVSREKKESFPLTVTSAQKNPTAFYLCASSYSRGGFRPQHFGDGTRLSIL.

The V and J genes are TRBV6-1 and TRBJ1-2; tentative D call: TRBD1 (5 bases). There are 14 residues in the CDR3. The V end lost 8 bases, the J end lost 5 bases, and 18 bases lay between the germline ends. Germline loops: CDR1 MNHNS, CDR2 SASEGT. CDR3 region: CASWGTPRRYGYTF. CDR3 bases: TGTGCCAGCTGGGGGACTCCGAGGCGGTATGGCTACACCTTC.

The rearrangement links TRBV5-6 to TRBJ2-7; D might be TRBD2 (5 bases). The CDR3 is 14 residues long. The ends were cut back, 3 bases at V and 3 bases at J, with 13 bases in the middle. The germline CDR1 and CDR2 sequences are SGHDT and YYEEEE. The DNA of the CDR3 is TGTGCCAGCAGCTCGGGGAACCAAGTCTACGAGCAGTACTTC. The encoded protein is CASSSGNQVYEQYF. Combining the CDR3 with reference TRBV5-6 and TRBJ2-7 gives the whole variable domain DAGVTQSPTHLIKTRGQQVTLRCSPKSGHDTVSWYQQALGQGPQFIFQYYEEEERQRGNFPDRFSGHQFPNYSSELNVNALLLGDSALYLCASSSGNQVYEQYFGPGTRLTVT.

The CDR3 here is CASGALTSPNTDTQYF. Written as DNA, the CDR3 is TGTGCTAGTGGTGCCCTGACTAGCCCAAACACAGATACGCAGTATTTT. V gene TRBV12-5 combines with J gene TRBJ2-3, with TRBD2 matching 7 bases. J gave up 2 bases and V 5 bases, and 10 bases lay outside the gene matches. This CDR3 has 16 residues. Germline V lookup: CDR1 LGHNT, CDR2 FRNRAP.

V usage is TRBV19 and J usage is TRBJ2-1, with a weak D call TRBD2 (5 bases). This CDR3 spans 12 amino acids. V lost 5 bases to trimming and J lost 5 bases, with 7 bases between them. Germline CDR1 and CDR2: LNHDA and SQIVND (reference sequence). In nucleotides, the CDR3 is TGTGCCAGTAGTGGGAGAGACAATGAGCAGTTCTTC. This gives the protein CASSGRDNEQFF.

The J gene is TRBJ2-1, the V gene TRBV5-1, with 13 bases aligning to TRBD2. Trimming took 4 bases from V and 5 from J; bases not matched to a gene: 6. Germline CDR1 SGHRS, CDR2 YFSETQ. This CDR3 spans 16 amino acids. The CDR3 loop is CASSTLTSGGNNEQFF. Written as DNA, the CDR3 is TGCGCCAGCAGCACCCTGACTAGCGGGGGGAACAATGAGCAGTTCTTC. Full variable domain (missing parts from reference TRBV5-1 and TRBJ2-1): KAGVTQTPRYLIKTRGQQVTLSCSPISGHRSVSWYQQTPGQGLQFLFEYFSETQRNKGNFPGRFSGRQFSNSRSEMNVSTLELGDSALYLCASSTLTSGGNNEQFFGPGTRLTVL.

CDR3 sequence reads: CASGTVISNQPQHF. The CDR3, as DNA: TGTGCTTCCGGGACAGTAATTAGCAATCAGCCCCAGCATTTT. The rearrangement joins TRBV19 to TRBJ1-5, with 7 bases matching TRBD1. CDR1 is LNHDA, CDR2 SQIVND, per germline (reference sequence). The CDR3 runs to 14 residues.

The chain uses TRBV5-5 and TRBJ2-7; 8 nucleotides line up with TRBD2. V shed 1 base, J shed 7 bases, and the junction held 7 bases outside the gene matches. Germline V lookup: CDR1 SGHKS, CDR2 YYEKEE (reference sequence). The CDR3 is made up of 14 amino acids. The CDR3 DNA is TGTGCCAGCAGCTTGCAGCGGGAGTTTTGGGAGCAGTACTTC. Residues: CASSLQREFWEQYF.

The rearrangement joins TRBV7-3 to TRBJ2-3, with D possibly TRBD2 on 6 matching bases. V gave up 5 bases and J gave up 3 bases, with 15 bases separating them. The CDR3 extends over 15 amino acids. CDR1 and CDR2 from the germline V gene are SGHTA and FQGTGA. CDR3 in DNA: TGTGCCAGCAGCCAGACGGGCGGAGGGACAGATACGCAGTATTTT. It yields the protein CASSQTGGGTDTQYF.

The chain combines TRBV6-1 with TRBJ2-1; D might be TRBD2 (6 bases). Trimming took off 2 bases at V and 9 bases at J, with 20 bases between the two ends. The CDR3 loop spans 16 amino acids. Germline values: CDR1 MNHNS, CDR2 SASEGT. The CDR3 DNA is TGTGCCAGCAGTGAACCCGGAGGGCCGAGGGCGGGTGAGCAGTTCTTC. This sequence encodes CASSEPGGPRAGEQFF.

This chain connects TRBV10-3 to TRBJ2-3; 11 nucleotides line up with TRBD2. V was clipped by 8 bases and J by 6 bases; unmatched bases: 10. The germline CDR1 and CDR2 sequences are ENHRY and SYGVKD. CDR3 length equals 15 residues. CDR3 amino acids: CAIGVSGRARDTQYF. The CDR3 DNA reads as TGTGCCATCGGGGTTAGCGGGAGGGCCCGGGATACGCAGTATTTT.